This TCR beta chain was recorded in a study of early T cells in non-severe SARS-CoV-2 infection. Whole-study context: Sequencing of bulk RNA from unsorted whole blood was done, without chain pairing.

In this sample, this clonotype turned up many times. Its antigen remains unknown. Individual cDNA molecules were tagged with unique molecular identifiers, the study reported. TCRdb reprocessed the 5' RACE reads with MiXCR, giving one entry per CDR3 protein. The sample has 25,000 to 35,000 distinct CDR3 sequences, under 6% seen once; the top ten hold 5% to 6%. Study-level results: Reliance on VDJdb matching favored anti-spike CD8 responses; private and CD4 specificities were missed.

Germline V gives CDR1 SEHNR, CDR2 FQNEAQ (reference sequence). This CDR3 region has 14 residues. V was shortened by 5 bases and J by 4 bases, with 13 bases between the two germline ends. The chain employs TRBV7-9 and TRBJ2-3, with TRBD2 as a possible D gene (6 bases). Sample: whole blood. This sequence originates from an adult who was a healthcare worker with PCR-confirmed SARS-CoV-2 infection or an uninfected control (not recorded which). CDR3 protein: CASSPREFADTQYF. For the CDR3, the DNA is TGTGCCAGCAGCCCCCGGGAGTTCGCAGATACGCAGTATTTT.